Listed below are T cell receptor beta chains from one sample, sequenced in a study of T cell responses to AZD1222 COVID-19 vaccine. Data came from immunoSEQ multiplex PCR; TCRdb stores just in-frame clones and leaves some out. The sample has 150,000 or so clones, around 84% seen once; the top ten hold about 20%. Sequences were derived from peripheral blood, sampled on day 0 of AZD1222 vaccination. The receptors derive from an adult in good health. The CDR3 runs from the conserved cysteine through the conserved F or W. D genes are given only for firm matches. The size entry is marked missing in some rows and otherwise reads once, few, many or a size class.

cdr3_length d_call clone_size j_call v_call cdr3_aa cdr3_nt
16 TRBD1 - TRBJ1-4 TRBV18 CASSLTGREANEKLFF TGTGCCAGCTCACTGACAGGGAGAGAAGCTAACGAAAAACTGTTTTTT
16 TRBD1 - TRBJ1-2 TRBV7-2 CASSLMPPGTGYGYTF TGTGCCAGCAGCTTGATGCCCCCCGGGACAGGCTATGGCTACACCTTC
15 - - TRBJ2-6 TRBV18 CASSPGGTGANVLTF TGTGCCAGCTCACCCGGTGGGACTGGGGCCAACGTCCTGACTTTC
14 - - TRBJ2-1 TRBV10-1 CASSESDSYNEQFF TGCGCCAGCAGTGAAAGTGACTCCTACAATGAGCAGTTCTTC
11 - - TRBJ1-3 TRBV20-1 CSAAEGNTIYF TGCAGTGCAGCGGAAGGAAACACCATATATTTT
15 TRBD2 - TRBJ2-5 TRBV18 CASSPGTRGEETQYF TGTGCCAGCTCACCCGGGACTAGAGGGGAGGAGACCCAGTACTTC
12 - - TRBJ2-3 TRBV9 CASSPPTDTQYF TGTGCCAGCAGCCCCCCCACAGATACGCAGTATTTT
15 TRBD1 - TRBJ1-5 TRBV7-2 CASSLVGQGGQPQHF TGTGCCAGCAGCTTGGTGGGACAGGGTGGACAGCCCCAGCATTTT
12 - few TRBJ2-7 TRBV10-3 CAISERDSEQYF TGTGCCATCAGTGAAAGAGACTCCGAGCAGTACTTC
15 TRBD1 - TRBJ1-3 TRBV28 CASSLNRGQGNTIYF TGTGCCAGCAGTTTGAACAGGGGGCAAGGAAACACCATATATTTT
14 TRBD1 - TRBJ1-1 TRBV7-6 CASSSTGTAAEAFF TGTGCCAGCAGCTCCACCGGGACAGCTGCGGAAGCTTTCTTT
12 - - TRBJ1-1 TRBV10-3 CAIKEVETEAFF TGTGCCATAAAGGAGGTGGAAACTGAAGCTTTCTTT
14 - - TRBJ1-6 TRBV7-3 CASSFSPLSSPLHF TGTGCCAGCAGCTTTAGTCCTTTGAGTTCACCCCTCCACTTT
15 TRBD1 few TRBJ1-3 TRBV9 CASSEQGSSGNTIYF TGTGCCAGCAGCGAACAGGGGAGCTCTGGAAACACCATATATTTT
14 - - TRBJ1-2 TRBV24-1 CATSEGHDRYGYTF TGTGCCACCAGTGAAGGACACGACCGCTATGGCTACACCTTC
16 TRBD1 - TRBJ1-1 TRBV6-1 CASSQGQGAPGTEAFF TGTGCCAGCAGTCAAGGACAGGGGGCGCCGGGGACTGAAGCTTTCTTT
20 TRBD2 - TRBJ2-3 TRBV11-2 CASSLDIGGTSGGARDTQYF TGTGCCAGCAGCTTAGATATAGGAGGGACTAGCGGGGGGGCCAGAGATACGCAGTATTTT
14 TRBD1 - TRBJ1-1 TRBV4-3 CASSHSEGATEAFF TGCGCCAGCAGCCACAGTGAGGGGGCCACTGAAGCTTTCTTT
15 TRBD1 - TRBJ1-4 TRBV18 CASSAETGVREKLFF TGTGCCAGCTCGGCGGAGACAGGGGTTCGGGAAAAACTGTTTTTT
13 - - TRBJ2-7 TRBV18 CASSPGLDYEQYF TGTGCCAGCTCACCAGGGCTCGACTACGAGCAGTACTTC
15 - - TRBJ1-3 TRBV9 CASSVDGSSGNTIYF TGTGCCAGCAGCGTAGACGGGAGCTCTGGAAACACCATATATTTT
15 TRBD2 - TRBJ2-1 TRBV7-3 CASSLLSGGYNEQFF TGTGCCAGCAGCTTACTTAGCGGGGGGTACAATGAGCAGTTCTTC
15 TRBD2 - TRBJ2-5 TRBV10-3 CAISWGLAGRETQYF TGTGCCATCAGTTGGGGACTAGCCGGTAGAGAGACCCAGTACTTC
16 TRBD1 - TRBJ1-5 TRBV19 CASSIAISGGDQPQHF TGTGCCAGTAGTATAGCCATCTCAGGGGGCGATCAGCCCCAGCATTTT
18 - - TRBJ1-1 TRBV27 CASSLYGVPGRVNTEAFF TGTGCCAGCAGTTTATATGGGGTCCCCGGTCGGGTGAACACTGAAGCTTTCTTT
14 - - TRBJ2-1 TRBV9 CASSGYNSYNEQFF TGTGCCAGCAGCGGGTACAACTCCTACAATGAGCAGTTCTTC
11 - - TRBJ1-2 TRBV28 CASSLLYGYTF TGTGCCAGCAGTTTATTGTATGGCTACACCTTC
15 TRBD1 - TRBJ2-1 TRBV18 CASSPPPGQGNEQFF TGTGCCAGCTCACCACCACCGGGACAGGGCAATGAGCAGTTCTTC
18 - - TRBJ1-3 TRBV3-1/TRBV3-2 CASSSLSRTSSSGNTIYF TGTGCCAGCAGCAGCCTTTCTCGGACAAGCAGCTCTGGAAACACCATATATTTT
14 - - TRBJ1-2 TRBV5-1 CASSLDDATYGYTF TGCGCCAGCAGCTTGGACGATGCTACCTATGGCTACACCTTC
17 - - TRBJ2-7 TRBV15 CATSRDEGPSRSLEQYF TGTGCCACCAGCAGAGATGAAGGTCCGTCCCGATCTCTCGAGCAGTACTTC
14 TRBD1 - TRBJ1-5 TRBV18 CASSGTGGRQPQHF TGTGCCAGCTCAGGGACAGGGGGTAGACAGCCCCAGCATTTT
15 TRBD1 - TRBJ1-4 TRBV6-6 CASSSTGDGNEKLFF TGTGCCAGCTCTTCGACAGGGGACGGGAACGAAAAACTGTTTTTT
15 - - TRBJ1-6 TRBV27 CASTPRGDLNSPLHF TGTGCCAGCACCCCCCGGGGGGACCTAAATTCACCCCTCCACTTT
13 TRBD1 - TRBJ1-2 TRBV6-5 CASSRDRQYGYTF TGTGCCAGCAGTCGGGACAGGCAATATGGCTACACCTTC
11 - few TRBJ2-7 TRBV3-1/TRBV3-2 CASSQGQVEYF TGTGCCAGCAGCCAAGGACAGGTCGAGTACTTC
14 TRBD1 - TRBJ2-3 TRBV24-1 CATRGTGPTDTQYF TGTGCCACCAGGGGGACAGGGCCCACAGATACGCAGTATTTT
14 - - TRBJ1-1 TRBV7-2 CASSLVMTGTEAFF TGTGCCAGCAGCTTAGTTATGACAGGCACTGAAGCTTTCTTT
16 TRBD1 - TRBJ2-7 TRBV23-1 CASSEPGTALSYEQYF TGCGCCAGCAGTGAACCGGGGACAGCCCTTTCCTACGAGCAGTACTTC
15 - - TRBJ2-3 TRBV4-1 CASSQGTGHTDTQYF TGCGCCAGCAGCCAAGGGACTGGTCACACAGATACGCAGTATTTT
14 - - TRBJ2-2 TRBV19 CASQGLQRTGELFF TGTGCCAGCCAGGGTTTACAGCGAACCGGGGAGCTGTTTTTT
13 - - TRBJ2-7 TRBV19 CASSLRLSYEQYF TGTGCCAGTAGTCTAAGACTTTCCTACGAGCAGTACTTC
15 - - TRBJ2-1 TRBV9 CASSAQQGPNNEQFF TGTGCCAGCAGCGCCCAACAGGGACCGAACAATGAGCAGTTCTTC
15 - once TRBJ2-2 TRBV5-1 CASSSGQMNTGELFF TGCGCCAGCAGCTCGGGACAAATGAACACCGGGGAGCTGTTTTTT
14 TRBD1 - TRBJ1-1 TRBV3-1/TRBV3-2 CASSPTHRGTEAFF TGTGCCAGCAGCCCTACGCACAGGGGAACTGAAGCTTTCTTT
12 - - TRBJ1-2 TRBV19 CASNPGYYGYTF TGTGCCAGTAACCCAGGGTACTATGGCTACACCTTC
15 - - TRBJ1-3 TRBV4-3 CASSQAGTRGNTIYF TGCGCCAGCAGCCAGGCCGGAACTCGGGGAAACACCATATATTTT
12 TRBD1 - TRBJ1-1 TRBV29-1 CSALGQGTEAFF TGCAGCGCCCTGGGACAGGGTACTGAAGCTTTCTTT
14 - - TRBJ1-1 TRBV6-5 CASRVGLVNTEAFF TGTGCCAGCCGGGTGGGATTAGTGAACACTGAAGCTTTCTTT
15 - once TRBJ1-3 TRBV27 CASSLSIYSGNTIYF TGTGCCAGCAGTTTATCCATATACTCTGGAAACACCATATATTTT
14 - - TRBJ1-1 TRBV13 CASSLGRQNTEAFF TGTGCCAGCAGCTTAGGACGGCAGAACACTGAAGCTTTCTTT
15 TRBD2 - TRBJ2-1 TRBV3-1/TRBV3-2 CASSQAGGGNNEQFF TGTGCCAGCAGCCAAGCGGGAGGAGGCAACAATGAGCAGTTCTTC
15 TRBD2 - TRBJ2-3 TRBV9 CASNSRGGARDTQYF TGTGCCAGCAATTCCCGGGGGGGGGCAAGGGATACGCAGTATTTT
15 TRBD1 few TRBJ2-7 TRBV7-2 CASSSWGQGFYEQYF TGTGCCAGCAGCAGCTGGGGACAGGGCTTTTACGAGCAGTACTTC
13 - - TRBJ2-7 TRBV18 CASSLNGGHEQYF TGTGCCAGCTCACTAAACGGGGGGCACGAGCAGTACTTC
17 - - TRBJ1-6 TRBV5-1 CASSPQVGGAGNSPLHF TGCGCCAGCAGCCCTCAAGTTGGGGGGGCGGGTAATTCACCCCTCCACTTT
15 - - TRBJ1-2 TRBV5-1 CASISGISGYGGYTF TGCGCCAGCATTAGCGGGATCTCCGGCTATGGTGGCTACACCTTC
15 - few TRBJ1-1 TRBV5-1 CASSLVLSDGTEAFF TGCGCCAGCAGCTTGGTTTTGTCGGATGGCACTGAAGCTTTCTTT
14 - - TRBJ1-2 TRBV9 CASSVGGTNYGYTF TGTGCCAGCAGCGTAGGCGGGACTAACTATGGCTACACCTTC
17 - once TRBJ1-2 TRBV6-6 CASSRRQDFRFGYGYTF TGTGCCAGCAGCCGACGACAAGACTTCAGGTTTGGTTATGGCTACACCTTC